The present T cell receptor beta chain was sequenced within a study of long-term antiretroviral therapy in people with HIV (dated 2022 in TCRdb). Regarding the complete study: The earliest samples were collected roughly a decade before the 2015 WHO recommendation for immediate ART, at a time when ART was usually postponed until CD4 counts fell. A retrospective serial study tested whether changes in peripheral blood TRB repertoire composition and diversity were associated with ART initiation and durable HIV suppression. The cohort contributed over 150 cryopreserved PBMC samples from fewer than 35 adults with confirmed HIV infection, collected serially over a mean of roughly 6 years (range 1-12). Of the approximately 30 participants with HIV, approximately ten were female. No cross-contamination during QIAcube processing turned up in test extractions that ran a monoclonal T-cell line alongside 30 to 40 polyclonal samples.

The immunoSEQ hsTCRB v3.0 assay was used at survey level resolution to sequence the TRB variable region. The target sequencing depth for TRB was about 40,000-55,000 T-cell genomes per sample. An Illumina MiSeq with a v3 150-cycle kit was used to sequence the pooled TRB libraries. From the authors' description of their analysis: Repertoire analysis was run in R within a reproducible Nextflow workflow that covered QC, data transformation and analysis. Custom analyses were implemented in LymphoSeq2, an R package for AIRR-Seq data exploration. Several samples that produced fewer than 5000 total TRB sequences were removed, so 150 to 200 HIV repertoires were analyzed. Of the roughly 180 retained HIV repertoires, about 60 were collected before and roughly 130 after ART initiation. Repertoires were downsampled to 5000 TRB nucleotide sequences, and summary statistics were averaged over 100 downsampling iterations. TRB sequences were retained for analysis only if CDR3 regions of at least seven amino acids were present. Two measures captured diversity: a Shannon entropy-derived clonality score and the Gini coefficient. In the repertoire networks, any two of the top 5000 CDR3 amino acid sequences were connected whenever the two sequences differed by an edit distance of one. For TRB CDR3 amino acid sequences, antigen specificity groups and MHC restriction were predicted with GLIPH2. To flag known associations with CMV, EBV, HIV or tissue antigens, CDR3 amino acid sequences were compared against VDJdb and McPAS-TCR. Pre-ART, post-ART and control groups were compared with Wilcoxon signed-rank tests and Holm-Bonferroni correction. This immuneACCESS table, as held by TCRdb, lists in-frame sequences with V and J called but not all clones. Of the missing ones, under half trace to an unresolved V gene in checked studies; the others have no known cause. The D gene and trimming were derived from the DNA, and the V and J assignments and clone size from that table. In all, the sample holds more than 25,000 clones, and 80% to 90% of those were seen once. The ten largest clones capture approximately 8% of the sample.

This clone was counted a single time. Which antigen it targets is not known. No base quality values were provided; no much bigger clone lies one nucleotide off. Participants were included only if at least one PBMC sample before ART initiation and at least two post-ART samples were available. Treatment was received in the United States of America by all participants with HIV. Before DNA extraction, cryopreserved samples containing about 1-11 million PBMC were thawed and washed. At the time of the earliest PBMC sample, participants with HIV were aged between roughly 20 and 55 years. PBMC samples were contributed by each participant from 1-4 timepoints before ART initiation and 2-8 timepoints after ART initiation, with a median of 7 samples. Serial HIV viral load, CD4+ T-cell count, ART history and demographic data were obtained for every participant. Genomic DNA was extracted from unsorted PBMC with a Qiagen kit on a QIAcube, processed in batches of 12 samples.

The full study reports these points: Because cell numbers in pre-ART samples were limited, unsorted PBMC were profiled instead of sorted CD4+ and CD8+ T cells. Samples dated from about 2004 to 2017, and the ART regimens used may be less effective than current ones. Narrower CDR3 length ranges were observed in HIV repertoires than in controls, and an antigen-experienced repertoire with only a slight naive shift after ART was suggested by the network structure. Owing to limited PBMC availability, only the TCR beta chain was sequenced, without alpha chain pairing. At every time point, the repertoire was dominated by expanded TRB clones first identified before ART initiation, although this dominance fluctuated and, in many PLHIV, declined after ART. Inferences about post-ART repertoire changes are limited because no data were available on ART adherence, viral resistance or therapy changes. A significant increase in TRB diversity was found to be associated with ART initiation, although TRB diversity was observed to remain significantly below that of transplant donor controls even after long-term ART.

The germline V gene (reference sequence) specifies SGHNT as CDR1 and YYREEE as CDR2. CDR3 length: 14 amino acids, cysteine to phenylalanine. The DNA shown is the 42-base CDR3, in frame from base 1. The junction carries 16 bases between V and J, which are trimmed by 4 bases and 6 bases respectively. The receptor was derived from a man aged 50 to 59 with HIV. The rearranged segments are TRBV5-4 and TRBJ1-1; the D gene is perhaps TRBD1, from 5 matching bases. The sample in question was unsorted PBMCs, obtained 3.2 years before starting antiretroviral therapy. The bases are TGTGCCAGCAGCCCCGGGACTGCAAAGGCTGAAGCTTTCTTT. Its translation is CASSPGTAKAEAFF.